This T cell receptor beta chain comes out of a study of cytomegalovirus exposure and HLA in healthy donors. Vbeta (60) and Jbeta (13) primers were used in the PCR. Repertoires were generated with immunoSEQ multiplex PCR, while TCRdb's copy carries only in-frame clones and drops some. Of approximately 150,000 clones listed, roughly 72% are singletons. About this clone itself: Its antigen is not known.

Study outcomes and limitations: Later work found most CMV-associated TCR beta chains apparently HLA-restricted. An analysis that was carried out later associated 16,951 TCR beta sequences with HLA alleles at 0.05 false discovery rate.

In germline, CDR1 is KGHSH, CDR2 LQKENI. CDR3 length equals 14 residues. V shed 3 bases and J 5 bases; nucleotides not matched to a gene: 6. The genes are TRBV18 and TRBJ1-2, with 7 bases matching TRBD1. The sequencing sample was made of PBMCs. This TCR derives from a man aged 35 to 55 in good health and CMV-seronegative. CDR3 nucleotides: TGTGCCAGCTCACCGGTCCGGGACAGATATGGCTACACCTTC. It yields the protein CASSPVRDRYGYTF.